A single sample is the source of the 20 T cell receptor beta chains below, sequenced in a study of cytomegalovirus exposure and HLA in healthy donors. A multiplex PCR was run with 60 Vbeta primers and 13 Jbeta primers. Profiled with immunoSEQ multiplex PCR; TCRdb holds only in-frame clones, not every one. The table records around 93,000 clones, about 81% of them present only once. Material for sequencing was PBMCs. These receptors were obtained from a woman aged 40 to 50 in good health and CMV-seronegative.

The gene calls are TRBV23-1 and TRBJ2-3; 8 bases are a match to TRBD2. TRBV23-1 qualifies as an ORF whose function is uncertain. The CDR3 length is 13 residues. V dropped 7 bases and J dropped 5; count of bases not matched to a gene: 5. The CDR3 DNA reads TGCGCCAGCACAGACCTAGCGGGAGATACGCAGTATTTT. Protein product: CASTDLAGDTQYF.

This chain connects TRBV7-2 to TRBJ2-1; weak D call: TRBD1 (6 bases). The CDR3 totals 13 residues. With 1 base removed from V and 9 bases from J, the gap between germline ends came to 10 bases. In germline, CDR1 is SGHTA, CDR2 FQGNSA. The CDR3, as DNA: TGTGCCAGCAGCTTAGATCAGGGGAGTGAGCAGTTCTTC. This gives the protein CASSLDQGSEQFF.

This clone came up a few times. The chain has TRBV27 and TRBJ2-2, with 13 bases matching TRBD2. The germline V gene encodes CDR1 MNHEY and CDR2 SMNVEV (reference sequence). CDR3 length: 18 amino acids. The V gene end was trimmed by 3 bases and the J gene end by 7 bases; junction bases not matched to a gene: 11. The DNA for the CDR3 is TGTGCCAGCAGTTTCTTAACTAGCGGGAGGGGGGGCTACGGGGAGCTGTTTTTT. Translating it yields CASSFLTSGRGGYGELFF.

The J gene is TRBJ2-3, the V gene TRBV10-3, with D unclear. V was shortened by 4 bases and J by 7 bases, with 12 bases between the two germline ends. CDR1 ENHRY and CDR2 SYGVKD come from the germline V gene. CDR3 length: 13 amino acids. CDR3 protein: CAISALIINTQYF. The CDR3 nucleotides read TGTGCCATCAGTGCCCTTATAATAAATACGCAGTATTTT.

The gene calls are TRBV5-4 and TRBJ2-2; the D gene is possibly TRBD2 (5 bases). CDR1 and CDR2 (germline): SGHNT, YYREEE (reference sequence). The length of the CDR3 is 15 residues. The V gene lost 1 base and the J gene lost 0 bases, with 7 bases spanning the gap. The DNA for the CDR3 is TGTGCCAGCAGCTTGCGGGGAGCGAACACCGGGGAGCTGTTTTTT. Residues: CASSLRGANTGELFF.

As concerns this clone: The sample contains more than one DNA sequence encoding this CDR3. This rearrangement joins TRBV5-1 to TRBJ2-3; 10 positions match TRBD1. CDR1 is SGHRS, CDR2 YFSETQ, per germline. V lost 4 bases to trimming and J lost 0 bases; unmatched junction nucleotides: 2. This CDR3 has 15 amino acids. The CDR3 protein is CASSAGQGSTDTQYF. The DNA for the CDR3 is TGCGCCAGCAGCGCGGGACAGGGGAGCACAGATACGCAGTATTTT.

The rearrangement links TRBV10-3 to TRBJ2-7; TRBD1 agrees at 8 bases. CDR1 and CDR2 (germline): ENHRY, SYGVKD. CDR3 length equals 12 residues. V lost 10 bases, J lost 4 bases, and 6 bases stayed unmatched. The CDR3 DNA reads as TGTGCCACGTGGACAGGGATATACGAGCAGTACTTC. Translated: CATWTGIYEQYF.

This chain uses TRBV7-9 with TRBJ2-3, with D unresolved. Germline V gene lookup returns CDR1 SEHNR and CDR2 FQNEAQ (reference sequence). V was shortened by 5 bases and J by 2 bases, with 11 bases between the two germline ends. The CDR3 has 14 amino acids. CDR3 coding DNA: TGTGCCAGCAGCCCCCAAGCGTACACAGATACGCAGTATTTT. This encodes CASSPQAYTDTQYF.

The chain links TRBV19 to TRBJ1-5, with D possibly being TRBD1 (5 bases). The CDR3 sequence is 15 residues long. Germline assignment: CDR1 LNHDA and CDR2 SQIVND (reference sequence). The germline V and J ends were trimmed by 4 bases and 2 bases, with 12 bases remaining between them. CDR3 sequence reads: CASSSGRAGNQPQHF. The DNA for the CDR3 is TGTGCCAGTAGTAGTGGCAGGGCGGGCAATCAGCCCCAGCATTTT.

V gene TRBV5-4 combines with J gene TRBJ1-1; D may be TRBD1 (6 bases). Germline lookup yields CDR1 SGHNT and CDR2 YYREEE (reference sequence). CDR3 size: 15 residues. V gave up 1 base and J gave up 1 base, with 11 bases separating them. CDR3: CASSLRGGPNTEAFF. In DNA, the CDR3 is TGTGCCAGCAGCTTGAGAGGGGGACCGAACACTGAAGCTTTCTTT.

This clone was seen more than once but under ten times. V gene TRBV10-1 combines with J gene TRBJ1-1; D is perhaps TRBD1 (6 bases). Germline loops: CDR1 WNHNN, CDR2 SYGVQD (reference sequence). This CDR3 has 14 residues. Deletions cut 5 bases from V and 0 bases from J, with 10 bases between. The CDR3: CASSLQGLNTEAFF. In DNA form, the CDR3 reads TGCGCCAGCAGTTTACAGGGATTGAACACTGAAGCTTTCTTT.

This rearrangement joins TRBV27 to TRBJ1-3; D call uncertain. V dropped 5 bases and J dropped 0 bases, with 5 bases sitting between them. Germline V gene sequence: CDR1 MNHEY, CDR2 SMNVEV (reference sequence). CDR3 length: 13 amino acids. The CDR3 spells CASSPLSGNTIYF. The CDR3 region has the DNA TGTGCCAGCAGTCCCCTCTCTGGAAACACCATATATTTT.

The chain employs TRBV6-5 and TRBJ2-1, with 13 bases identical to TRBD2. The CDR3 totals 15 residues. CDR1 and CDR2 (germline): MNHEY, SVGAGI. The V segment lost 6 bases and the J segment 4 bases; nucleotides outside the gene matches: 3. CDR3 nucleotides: TGTGCCAGCAGACTAGCGGGAGGGCCTTACAATGAGCAGTTCTTC. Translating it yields CASRLAGGPYNEQFF.

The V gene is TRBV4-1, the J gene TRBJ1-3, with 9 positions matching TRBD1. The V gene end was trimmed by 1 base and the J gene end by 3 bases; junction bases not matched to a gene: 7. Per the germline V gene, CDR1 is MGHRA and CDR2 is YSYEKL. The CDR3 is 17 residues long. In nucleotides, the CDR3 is TGCGCCAGCAGCCAAGCCTTTACAGGGGGCATTGGAAACACCATATATTTT. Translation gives CASSQAFTGGIGNTIYF.

The CDR3 DNA follows: TGCGCCAGCAGCTTGTCGGGTAGCGGGAGGAGAATAGGCAATGAGCAGTTCTTC. It yields the protein CASSLSGSGRRIGNEQFF. This sequence joins TRBV5-1 and TRBJ2-1; TRBD2 agrees at 10 bases. V trimming: 1 base; J trimming: 6 bases; junction bases outside the gene matches: 13. The CDR3 has 18 residues. Germline loops: CDR1 SGHRS, CDR2 YFSETQ.

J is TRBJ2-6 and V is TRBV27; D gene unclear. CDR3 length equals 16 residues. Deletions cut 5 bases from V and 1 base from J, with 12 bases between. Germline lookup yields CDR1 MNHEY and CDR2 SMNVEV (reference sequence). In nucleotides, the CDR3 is TGTGCCAGCAGTACCCCCCCCTATTCTGGGGCCAACGTCCTGACTTTC. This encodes CASSTPPYSGANVLTF.

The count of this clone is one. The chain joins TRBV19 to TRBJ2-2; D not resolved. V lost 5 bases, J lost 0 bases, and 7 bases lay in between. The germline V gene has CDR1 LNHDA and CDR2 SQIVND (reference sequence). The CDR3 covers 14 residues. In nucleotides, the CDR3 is TGTGCCAGTAGTTTTCGTCCGAACACCGGGGAGCTGTTTTTT. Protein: CASSFRPNTGELFF.

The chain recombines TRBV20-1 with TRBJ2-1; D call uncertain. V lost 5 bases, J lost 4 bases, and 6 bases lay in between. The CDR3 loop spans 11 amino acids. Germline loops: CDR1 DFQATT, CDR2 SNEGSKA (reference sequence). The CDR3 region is CSASEYNEQFF. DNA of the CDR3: TGCAGTGCTTCAGAATACAATGAGCAGTTCTTC.

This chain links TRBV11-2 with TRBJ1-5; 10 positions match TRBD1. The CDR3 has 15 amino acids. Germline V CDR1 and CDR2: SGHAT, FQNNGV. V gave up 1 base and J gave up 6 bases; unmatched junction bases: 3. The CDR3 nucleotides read TGTGCCAGCAGCTTAGGGGGACAGGGGCGTCAGCCCCAGCATTTT. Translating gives CASSLGGQGRQPQHF.

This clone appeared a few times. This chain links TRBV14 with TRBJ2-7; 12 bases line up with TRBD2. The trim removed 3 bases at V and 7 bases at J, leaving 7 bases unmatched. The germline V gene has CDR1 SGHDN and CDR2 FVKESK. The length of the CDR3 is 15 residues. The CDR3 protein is CASSHGLAGRGEQYF. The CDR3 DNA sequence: TGTGCCAGCAGCCACGGACTAGCGGGAAGGGGGGAGCAGTACTTC.